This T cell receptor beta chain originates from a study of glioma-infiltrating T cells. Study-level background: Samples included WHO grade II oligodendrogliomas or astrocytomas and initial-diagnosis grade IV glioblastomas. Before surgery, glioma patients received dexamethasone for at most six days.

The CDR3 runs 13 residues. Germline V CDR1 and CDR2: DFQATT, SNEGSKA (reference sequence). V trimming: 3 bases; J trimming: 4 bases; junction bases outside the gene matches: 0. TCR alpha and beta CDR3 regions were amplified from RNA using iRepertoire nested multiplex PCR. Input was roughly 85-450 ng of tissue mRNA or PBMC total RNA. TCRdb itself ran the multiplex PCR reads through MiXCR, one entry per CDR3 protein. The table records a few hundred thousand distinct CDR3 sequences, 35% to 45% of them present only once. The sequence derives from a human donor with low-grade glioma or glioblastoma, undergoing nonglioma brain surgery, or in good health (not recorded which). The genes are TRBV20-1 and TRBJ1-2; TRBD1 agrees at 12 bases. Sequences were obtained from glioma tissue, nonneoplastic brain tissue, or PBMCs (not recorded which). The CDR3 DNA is TGCAGTGCTAGGGGACAGGGGGCCTATGGCTACACCTTC. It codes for CSARGQGAYGYTF.